The clone carrying this TCR beta chain was detected once. Its antigen is not identified. At survey level, the immunoSEQ assay was run in its v3.0 version. TCRdb's copy holds only in-frame clones and misses some; the assay was immunoSEQ multiplex PCR. The repertoire has about 11,000 clones, 75% to 90% of them found once; the top ten carry about 20%. This specimen belongs to a study of long-term antiretroviral therapy in people with HIV. Participants living with HIV all received treatment in the United States. Notes on the study in general: Controls exceeded HIV repertoires in CDR3 length range. All blood samples came from the years 2004 to 2017, possibly under older ART regimens.

Germline loops: CDR1 SGHTA, CDR2 FQGNSA. V lost 5 bases and J lost 5, with 10 bases in between. The CDR3 spans 13 residues. The sequencing used unsorted PBMCs, collected 0.2 years before starting antiretroviral therapy. The origin of this receptor is a middle-aged woman with HIV. This chain uses TRBV7-2 with TRBJ1-3, with a weak D call TRBD1 (6 bases). The CDR3 nucleotides read TGTGCCAGCAGCGAAGGGGGGCGAAACACCATATATTTT. Amino acids: CASSEGGRNTIYF.